These T cell receptor beta chains were read from a single sample in a study of blood T cell repertoires in COVID-19. Assay: immunoSEQ multiplex PCR; the TCRdb copy retains only in-frame clones and omits some. The repertoire includes 100,000 or so clones, roughly 96% of them detected once, and about 4.7% sits in the top ten. The sample comprised peripheral blood. These TCRs come from a human donor with active COVID-19. The donor label of this sample is uncertain. The CDR3 runs from the conserved cysteine through the conserved F or W. The order of the fields is clone size, V gene, D gene, J gene, CDR3 DNA, CDR3 protein. The D gene is left open where the match is weak. Not every row has a clone size; where given, it reads once, few, many or a size class.

size: NA
V: TRBV7-6
D: NA
J: TRBJ1-1
DNA: TGTGCCAGCAGCTTAGTCAGCACTGAAGCTTTCTTT
CDR3: CASSLVSTEAFF

size: NA
V: TRBV5-1
D: NA
J: TRBJ2-3
DNA: TGCGCCAGCAGCGCGGAGGGCATCCCCACAGATACGCAGTATTTT
CDR3: CASSAEGIPTDTQYF

size: NA
V: TRBV5-4
D: NA
J: TRBJ1-1
DNA: TGTGCCAGCAGCCCGGGGGGTTATTTAGGGCTAGAAGCTTTCTTT
CDR3: CASSPGGYLGLEAFF

size: NA
V: TRBV7-2
D: TRBD2
J: TRBJ2-5
DNA: TGTGCCAGCAGCCACAAGCGGGAGCCCCAAGAGACCCAGTACTTC
CDR3: CASSHKREPQETQYF

size: NA
V: TRBV5-1
D: NA
J: TRBJ2-2
DNA: TGCGCCAGCAGCTTGTTGTCTCGAGCGACCGGGGAGCTGTTTTTT
CDR3: CASSLLSRATGELFF

size: NA
V: TRBV3-1/TRBV3-2
D: TRBD1
J: TRBJ1-1
DNA: TGTGCCAGCAGCCAAGATTTCGGGCAGGGGGCGATAGAAGCTTTCTTT
CDR3: CASSQDFGQGAIEAFF

size: NA
V: TRBV15
D: TRBD2
J: TRBJ2-3
DNA: TGTGCCACCAGCAGAAAACTAGCGGGATACACAGATACGCAGTATTTT
CDR3: CATSRKLAGYTDTQYF

size: NA
V: TRBV4-1
D: NA
J: TRBJ1-4
DNA: TGCGCCAGCAGCCAGGGGCCACTCCCAACTAATGAAAAACTGTTTTTT
CDR3: CASSQGPLPTNEKLFF

size: NA
V: TRBV2
D: TRBD1
J: TRBJ2-2
DNA: TGTGCCAGCACCCGGGACAGGGGGACCGGGGAGCTGTTTTTT
CDR3: CASTRDRGTGELFF

size: NA
V: TRBV27
D: NA
J: TRBJ2-7
DNA: TGTGCCAGCCGTTCCTACGAGCAGTACTTC
CDR3: CASRSYEQYF

size: few
V: TRBV10-1
D: TRBD1
J: TRBJ1-5
DNA: TGCGCCAGCAGGGACAGGGTTAATCAGCCCCAGCATTTT
CDR3: CASRDRVNQPQHF

size: NA
V: TRBV5-6
D: TRBD1
J: TRBJ2-7
DNA: TGTGCCAGCAGCTTGGGACAGGGCAAGGTCGAGCAGTACTTC
CDR3: CASSLGQGKVEQYF

size: NA
V: TRBV3-1/TRBV3-2
D: NA
J: TRBJ2-7
DNA: TGTGCCAGCAGCCCTAGGGGCGGCTACGAGCAGTACTTC
CDR3: CASSPRGGYEQYF

size: NA
V: TRBV7-9
D: NA
J: TRBJ2-5
DNA: TGTGCCAGCAGCTTAGGTCAGGCCCCGGGGGCCCAGTACTTC
CDR3: CASSLGQAPGAQYF

size: NA
V: TRBV19
D: NA
J: TRBJ2-3
DNA: TGTGCCAGTAGTATCATGCGAAAGCATCTCGACACAGATACGCAGTATTTT
CDR3: CASSIMRKHLDTDTQYF

size: NA
V: TRBV6-1
D: NA
J: TRBJ1-2
DNA: TGTGCCAGCAGTGCCGTGGCCTTGGGGCAGGACGCCCATGGCTACACCTTC
CDR3: CASSAVALGQDAHGYTF

size: NA
V: TRBV28
D: TRBD2
J: TRBJ2-1
DNA: TGTGCCAGCAGTTTACCCAGATTCGGGGGAGGGCCCCACAATGAGCAGTTCTTC
CDR3: CASSLPRFGGGPHNEQFF

size: NA
V: TRBV5-6
D: TRBD2
J: TRBJ2-2
DNA: TGTGCCAGCACTGTAGCGGGCGCAACGAACACCGGGGAGCTGTTTTTT
CDR3: CASTVAGATNTGELFF

size: NA
V: TRBV20-1
D: NA
J: TRBJ2-7
DNA: TGCAGTGCTAGGGGCCCCTACGAGCAGTACTTC
CDR3: CSARGPYEQYF

size: once
V: TRBV20-1
D: NA
J: TRBJ2-1
DNA: TGCAGTGCGCCCAGGGGCGATGAGCAGTTCTTC
CDR3: CSAPRGDEQFF

size: NA
V: TRBV6-6
D: NA
J: TRBJ2-3
DNA: TGTGCCAGCAGTTTACGCGAGACACTCACAGATACGCAGTATTTT
CDR3: CASSLRETLTDTQYF

size: NA
V: TRBV9
D: NA
J: TRBJ2-1
DNA: TGTGCCAGCGGAGGGGGGGATGAGCAGTTCTTC
CDR3: CASGGGDEQFF

size: NA
V: TRBV5-1
D: NA
J: TRBJ2-7
DNA: TGCGCCAGCAGCTTGGGACCCGAGAGTCGGAGCTCCTACGAGCAGTACTTC
CDR3: CASSLGPESRSSYEQYF

size: once
V: TRBV19
D: TRBD1
J: TRBJ2-2
DNA: TGTGCCAGTAGTATAGGAGGGACAGCGAACACCGGGGAGCTGTTTTTT
CDR3: CASSIGGTANTGELFF

size: once
V: TRBV6-5
D: NA
J: TRBJ2-1
DNA: TGTGCCAGCAGCACTTATGACAGATCCTACAATGAGCAGTTCTTC
CDR3: CASSTYDRSYNEQFF

size: NA
V: TRBV5-1
D: NA
J: TRBJ2-1
DNA: TGCGCCAGCAGCTCCCTCTACAATGAGCAGTTCTTC
CDR3: CASSSLYNEQFF

size: NA
V: TRBV19
D: TRBD2
J: TRBJ2-3
DNA: TGTGCCAGTAGGGGGGGACTAGCGGGACCGATGGGAGATACGCAGTATTTT
CDR3: CASRGGLAGPMGDTQYF

size: NA
V: TRBV19
D: NA
J: TRBJ1-2
DNA: TGTGCCAGTGGGGAGAGGGCATATGGCTACACCTTC
CDR3: CASGERAYGYTF

size: NA
V: TRBV5-4
D: NA
J: TRBJ2-3
DNA: TGTGCCAGCAGCTTGGGGGCAGGTCGAGATACGCAGTATTTT
CDR3: CASSLGAGRDTQYF

size: NA
V: TRBV6-6
D: TRBD1
J: TRBJ2-4
DNA: TGTGCCAGCAGTTACCCGGGACAGGGTAAAAACATTCAGTACTTC
CDR3: CASSYPGQGKNIQYF

size: NA
V: TRBV7-9
D: TRBD1
J: TRBJ2-7
DNA: TGTGCCAGCAGCACAAATCCGGGACAGGGGGCTTACGAGCAGTACTTC
CDR3: CASSTNPGQGAYEQYF

size: once
V: TRBV11-3
D: TRBD2
J: TRBJ2-5
DNA: TGTGCCAGCAGCTTACGGAGGGGTCCTAGCGGGGGACCTCAAGAGACCCAGTACTTC
CDR3: CASSLRRGPSGGPQETQYF

size: NA
V: TRBV18
D: TRBD1
J: TRBJ2-6
DNA: TGTGCCAGCTCAGCGAGCCTGGGACAGGGTGCTGGGGCCAACGTCCTGACTTTC
CDR3: CASSASLGQGAGANVLTF

size: once
V: TRBV6-5
D: NA
J: TRBJ2-7
DNA: TGTGCCAGCACGAGCTACTCCTACGAGCAGTACTTC
CDR3: CASTSYSYEQYF

size: NA
V: TRBV12-3/TRBV12-4
D: TRBD2
J: TRBJ2-3
DNA: TGTGCCAGCAGTTTAATCGAGCGGGGTACGCAGTATTTT
CDR3: CASSLIERGTQYF

size: NA
V: TRBV11-3
D: NA
J: TRBJ2-7
DNA: TGTGCCAGCGAGATACAGGGGGGGCCCTACGAGCAGTACTTC
CDR3: CASEIQGGPYEQYF

size: NA
V: TRBV11-3
D: NA
J: TRBJ2-1
DNA: TGTGCCAGCAGCTTTCGTCCGGGGGAGGACAATGAGCAGTTCTTC
CDR3: CASSFRPGEDNEQFF

size: NA
V: TRBV4-1
D: NA
J: TRBJ2-2
DNA: TGCGCCAGCAGCCAAGAATGGCTAGCCGGACTGGGGGAGCTGTTTTTT
CDR3: CASSQEWLAGLGELFF

size: NA
V: TRBV19
D: NA
J: TRBJ1-3
DNA: TGTGCCAGTAGTGGGGGCATCCCGGGAGGAAACACCATATATTTT
CDR3: CASSGGIPGGNTIYF

size: NA
V: TRBV28
D: NA
J: TRBJ1-3
DNA: TGTGCCAGCAGTTTAGGGGCCCTGGGGACTGGAAACACCATATATTTT
CDR3: CASSLGALGTGNTIYF

size: NA
V: TRBV4-1
D: TRBD1
J: TRBJ1-6
DNA: TGCGCCAGCAGCCAAGTATCTGGGACAGAGAAGAATTCACCCCTCCACTTT
CDR3: CASSQVSGTEKNSPLHF

size: NA
V: TRBV7-9
D: TRBD2
J: TRBJ2-1
DNA: TGTGCCAGCATCCCCCCCGGGACTAGCGGGAGGGCCAGTAATGAGCAGTTCTTC
CDR3: CASIPPGTSGRASNEQFF

size: NA
V: TRBV28
D: NA
J: TRBJ1-2
DNA: TGTGCCAGCAGTTCCGACACCCTATCTGGCTACACCTTC
CDR3: CASSSDTLSGYTF

size: NA
V: TRBV11-3
D: TRBD2
J: TRBJ2-7
DNA: TGTGCCAGCAGCTTAGATCTAGCGGGCCACTTTTCCTACGAGCAGTACTTC
CDR3: CASSLDLAGHFSYEQYF

size: NA
V: TRBV20-1
D: TRBD2
J: TRBJ2-1
DNA: TGCAGTGCTAGTATTAGAAGCGGGAAGGGAAATGAGCAGTTCTTC
CDR3: CSASIRSGKGNEQFF

size: once
V: TRBV2
D: TRBD2
J: TRBJ2-4
DNA: TGTGCCAGCAGTGGGATTGTAGGACTAGCGGGGGAAATCAAAAACATTCAGTACTTC
CDR3: CASSGIVGLAGEIKNIQYF

size: NA
V: TRBV5-1
D: TRBD2
J: TRBJ2-3
DNA: TGCGCCAGCAGCTTGGGAGGGACTAGCGGGGGGCCAGATACGCAGTATTTT
CDR3: CASSLGGTSGGPDTQYF

size: NA
V: TRBV27
D: NA
J: TRBJ2-7
DNA: TGTGCCAGCAGTTTATATCCTAGCGCGAGGTACGAGCAGTACTTC
CDR3: CASSLYPSARYEQYF

size: NA
V: TRBV18
D: TRBD2
J: TRBJ2-2
DNA: TGTGCCAGCTCCCTTACTAGCGGGAGGGCCCTCGGAACCGGGGAGCTGTTTTTT
CDR3: CASSLTSGRALGTGELFF

size: NA
V: TRBV5-1
D: NA
J: TRBJ2-3
DNA: TGCGCCAGCAGCTTGGAGTTTAGTGGGGGCCGGGAGCAGTATTTT
CDR3: CASSLEFSGGREQYF

size: NA
V: TRBV6-4
D: NA
J: TRBJ1-4
DNA: TGTGCCAGCCTTCCGGGGGGAAATGAAAAACTGTTTTTT
CDR3: CASLPGGNEKLFF

size: NA
V: TRBV11-3
D: TRBD1
J: TRBJ1-4
DNA: TGTGCCAGCAGCTTTCCGGCAGGGGGCGGTGAAAAACTGTTTTTT
CDR3: CASSFPAGGGEKLFF

size: NA
V: TRBV24-1
D: TRBD2
J: TRBJ2-1
DNA: TGTGCCACCAGTGATTTCGCGCTAGCGGGAAACAATGAGCAGTTCTTC
CDR3: CATSDFALAGNNEQFF

size: NA
V: TRBV27
D: NA
J: TRBJ1-2
DNA: TGTGCCAGCAGTTCCGGGACATTGAGAAACTATGGCTACACCTTC
CDR3: CASSSGTLRNYGYTF

size: NA
V: TRBV11-2
D: NA
J: TRBJ1-3
DNA: TGTGCCAGCAGCGCCCGACAGATCTCTGGAAACACCATATATTTT
CDR3: CASSARQISGNTIYF

size: NA
V: TRBV11-3
D: TRBD1
J: TRBJ1-1
DNA: TGTGCCAGCAGCTCCGAGACAGGGATGAACACTGAAGCTTTCTTT
CDR3: CASSSETGMNTEAFF

size: NA
V: TRBV3-1/TRBV3-2
D: NA
J: TRBJ2-7
DNA: TGTGCCAGCAGCCAAGCGATATTTACAGGGACACGCTCCTACGAGCAGTACTTC
CDR3: CASSQAIFTGTRSYEQYF